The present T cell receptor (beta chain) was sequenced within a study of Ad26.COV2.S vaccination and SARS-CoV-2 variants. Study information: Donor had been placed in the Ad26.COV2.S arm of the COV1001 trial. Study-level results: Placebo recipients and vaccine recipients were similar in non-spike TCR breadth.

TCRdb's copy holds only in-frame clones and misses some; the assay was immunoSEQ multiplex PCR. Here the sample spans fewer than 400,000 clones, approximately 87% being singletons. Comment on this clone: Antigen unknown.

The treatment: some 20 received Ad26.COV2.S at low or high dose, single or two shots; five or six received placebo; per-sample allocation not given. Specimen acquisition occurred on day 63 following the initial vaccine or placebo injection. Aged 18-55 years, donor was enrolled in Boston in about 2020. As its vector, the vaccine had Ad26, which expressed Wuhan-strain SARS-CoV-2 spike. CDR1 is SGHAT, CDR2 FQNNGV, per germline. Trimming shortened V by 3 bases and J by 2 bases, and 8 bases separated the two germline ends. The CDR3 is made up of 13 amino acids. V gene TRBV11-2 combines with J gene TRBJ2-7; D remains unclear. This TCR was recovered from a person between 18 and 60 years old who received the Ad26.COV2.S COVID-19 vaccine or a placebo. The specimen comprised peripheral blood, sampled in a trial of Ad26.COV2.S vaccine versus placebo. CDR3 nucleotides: TGTGCCAGCAGCTTCGACGCAGCCTACGAGCAGTACGTC. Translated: CASSFDAAYEQYV.